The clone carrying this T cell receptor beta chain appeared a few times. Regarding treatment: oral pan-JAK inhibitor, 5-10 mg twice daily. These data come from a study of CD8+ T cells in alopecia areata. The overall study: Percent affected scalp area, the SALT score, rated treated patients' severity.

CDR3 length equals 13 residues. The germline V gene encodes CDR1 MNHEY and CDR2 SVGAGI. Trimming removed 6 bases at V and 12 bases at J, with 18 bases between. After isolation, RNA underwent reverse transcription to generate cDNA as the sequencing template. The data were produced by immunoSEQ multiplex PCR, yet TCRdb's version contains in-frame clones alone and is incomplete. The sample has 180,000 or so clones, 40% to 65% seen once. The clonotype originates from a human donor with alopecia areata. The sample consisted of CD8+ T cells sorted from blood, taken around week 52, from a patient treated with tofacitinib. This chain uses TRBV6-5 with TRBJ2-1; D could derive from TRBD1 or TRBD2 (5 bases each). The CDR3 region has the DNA TGTGCCAGCAGCCGGGACCCTGTCCAGGGGCAGTTCTTC. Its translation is CASSRDPVQGQFF.